Here is one T cell receptor beta chain with its context. What it recognizes is unknown. One end of the junction varies from germline; a read error may be responsible. RNA was extracted from bulk tissue without any cell sorting. Distant lung tissue was collected more than 3 cm away from the tumor edge. The source of the sample is a study of tumor and adjacent non-tumor tissue in lung cancer. About the research overall: Aged roughly 30 to 76 years, patients included roughly ten men and 4 to 6 women with stage I to III disease. Each sample yielded some 4 million productive TCRbeta reads on average.

TCRbeta libraries were built with three rounds of nested PCR, modified from ARM-PCR. MiXCR was run by TCRdb on the multiplex PCR reads, yielding one entry per CDR3 protein. The sample records approximately 90,000 distinct CDR3 sequences, 76% being singletons. Findings of the study overall: Tumor tissue had significantly higher TCR diversity than normal lung. Normal lung showed higher cumulative top 100 clone frequency than tumor.

Sequencing used distant non-tumor lung tissue. The receptor comes from a woman in her forties or fifties with non-small cell lung cancer.

CDR3 sequence: CASSQDRDRYNGQFF. CDR3 nucleotides: TGTGCCAGCAGCCAAGACCGGGATAGATACAATGGGCAGTTCTTC. The rearrangement uses TRBV4-2 and TRBJ2-1; D perhaps matches TRBD2 (5 bases). CDR3 size: 15 residues. The V gene's germline CDR1 is LGHNA and CDR2 YNFKEQ.